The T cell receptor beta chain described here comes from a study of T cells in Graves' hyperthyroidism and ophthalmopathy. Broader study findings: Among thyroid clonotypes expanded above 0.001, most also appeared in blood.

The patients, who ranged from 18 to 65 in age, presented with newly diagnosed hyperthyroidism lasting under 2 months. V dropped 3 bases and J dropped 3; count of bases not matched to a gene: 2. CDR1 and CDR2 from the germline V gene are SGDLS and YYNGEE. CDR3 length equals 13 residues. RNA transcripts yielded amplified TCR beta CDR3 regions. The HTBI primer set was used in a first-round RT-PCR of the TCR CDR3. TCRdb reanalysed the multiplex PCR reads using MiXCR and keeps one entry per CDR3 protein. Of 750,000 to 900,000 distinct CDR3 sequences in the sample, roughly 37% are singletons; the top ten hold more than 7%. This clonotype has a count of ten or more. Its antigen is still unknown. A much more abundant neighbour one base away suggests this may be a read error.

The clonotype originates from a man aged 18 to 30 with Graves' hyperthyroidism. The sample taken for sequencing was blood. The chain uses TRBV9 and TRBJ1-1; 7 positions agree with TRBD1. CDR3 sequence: CASSAQGDTEAFF. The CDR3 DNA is TGTGCCAGCAGCGCCCAGGGGGACACTGAAGCTTTCTTT.